Presented here are 15 T cell receptor beta chains from one specimen sequenced in a study of blood T cell repertoires in COVID-19. Sequencing used immunoSEQ multiplex PCR; TCRdb keeps in-frame clones, though not all of them. The data hold about 190,000 clones, with roughly 80% observed a single time. Sample: peripheral blood. The receptor set was obtained from a man aged 50 to 59 who had recovered from COVID-19.

This clone was observed a single time. The rearrangement links TRBV7-2 to TRBJ2-7, with TRBD2 as a possible D gene (5 bases). Trimming took 2 bases from V and 3 from J, leaving 14 bases between them. The V gene's germline CDR1 is SGHTA and CDR2 FQGNSA. CDR3 size: 15 residues. The CDR3 protein is CASSLYGKASYEQYF. The CDR3, as DNA: TGTGCCAGCAGCTTATACGGGAAAGCAAGCTACGAGCAGTACTTC.

The V and J genes are TRBV5-1 and TRBJ2-7; D remains unclear. Germline CDR1 SGHRS, CDR2 YFSETQ. The CDR3 has 11 residues. V gave up 4 bases and J gave up 3 bases, with 5 bases separating them. CDR3 residues: CASSLNYEQYF. The CDR3 coding sequence is TGCGCCAGCAGCCTTAACTACGAGCAGTACTTC. The full variable domain, completed using reference TRBV5-1 and TRBJ2-7, is KAGVTQTPRYLIKTRGQQVTLSCSPISGHRSVSWYQQTPGQGLQFLFEYFSETQRNKGNFPGRFSGRQFSNSRSEMNVSTLELGDSALYLCASSLNYEQYFGPGTRLTVT.

This clone has a single count. The chain couples TRBV7-8 to TRBJ2-3; D not certain. Trimming cost V 4 bases and J 5 bases, with 10 bases left between them. The CDR3 runs to 13 residues. Germline lookup yields CDR1 SGHVS and CDR2 FQNEAQ. The chain's CDR3 is CASSSGVRDTQYF. DNA for the CDR3: TGTGCCAGCAGCTCCGGAGTGAGAGATACGCAGTATTTT.

A few counts support this clone. V gene TRBV28 combines with J gene TRBJ2-2, with a weak D call TRBD1 (5 bases). Trimming stripped 3 bases from V and 7 bases from J, with 9 bases between. The CDR3 length is 13 residues. Germline CDR1 and CDR2: MDHEN and SYDVKM. The CDR3 loop is CASSFRRDGELFF. The CDR3 region has the DNA TGTGCCAGCAGTTTCCGCAGGGACGGGGAGCTGTTTTTT.

This clone has just one count. V usage is TRBV13 and J usage is TRBJ2-3; TRBD2 is a possible D gene (6 bases). V was clipped by 2 bases and J by 4 bases, with 16 bases between them. Per germline, CDR1 PRHDT and CDR2 FYEKMQ (reference sequence). The CDR3 is made up of 16 amino acids. Here the CDR3 reads CASSLWQTGGADTQYF. The CDR3 DNA sequence: TGTGCCAGCAGCTTATGGCAGACGGGCGGGGCAGATACGCAGTATTTT.

This chain joins TRBV3-1 (or the pseudogene TRBV3-2) and TRBJ1-1; D call uncertain. Germline V gene lookup returns CDR1 LGHDT and CDR2 YNNKEL (reference sequence). The germline V and J ends were trimmed by 4 bases and 5 bases, with 17 bases remaining between them. The CDR3 is made up of 15 amino acids. DNA for the CDR3: TGTGCCAGCAGCCTACACGGTCTCCGAGGGACTGAAGCTTTCTTT. The encoded protein is CASSLHGLRGTEAFF.

The chain links TRBV24-1 to TRBJ2-1; 14 bases line up with TRBD2. This CDR3 spans 17 amino acids. CDR1 and CDR2 (germline): KGHDR, SFDVKD. Losses at the gene ends were 2 bases for V and 8 bases for J; bases not matched to a gene: 7. In DNA form, the CDR3 reads TGTGCCACCAGTGATTCCGGACTAGCGGGAGGAGTGGATGAGCAGTTCTTC. This encodes CATSDSGLAGGVDEQFF.

This sequence joins TRBV28 and TRBJ2-2; maybe TRBD2 (5 bases). The germline V gene has CDR1 MDHEN and CDR2 SYDVKM. The CDR3 length is 15 residues. The V end was cut by 6 bases, the J end by 1 base, with 12 bases between. CDR3 protein: CASRDGGLNTGELFF. The CDR3 DNA is TGTGCCAGCAGGGATGGCGGGCTGAACACCGGGGAGCTGTTTTTT.

The chain employs TRBV18 and TRBJ1-1; 10 bases align to TRBD1. The CDR3 runs 12 residues. V lost 3 bases and J lost 10; bases outside the gene matches: 2. CDR1 and CDR2 from the germline V gene are KGHSH and LQKENI. The CDR3 reads CASSPRDRGAFF. DNA for the CDR3: TGTGCCAGCTCACCTAGGGACAGGGGAGCTTTCTTT.

The chain uses TRBV29-1 and TRBJ2-3; D remains unclear. The CDR3 sequence is 13 residues long. V lost 5 bases, J lost 4 bases, and 13 bases lay in between. CDR1 is SQVTM, CDR2 ANQGSEA, per germline. The CDR3 here is CSVSPGGADTQYF. CDR3 DNA sequence: TGCAGCGTTTCTCCTGGCGGTGCAGATACGCAGTATTTT.

This rearrangement joins TRBV6-2 or TRBV6-3 to TRBJ2-5; a possible D gene is TRBD2 (5 bases). Germline V gene sequence: CDR1 MNHEY, CDR2 SVGEGT. Trimming took 4 bases from V and 7 from J, leaving 16 bases between them. The CDR3 sequence is 14 residues long. The CDR3 DNA follows: TGTGCCAGCAGTTTACCAAGCGGTTTTGGGACCCAGTACTTC. Its translation is CASSLPSGFGTQYF.

The V call is TRBV6-6, the J call TRBJ2-1; TRBD2 agrees at 13 bases. The germline V gene has CDR1 MNHNY and CDR2 SVGAGI (reference sequence). CDR3 size: 15 residues. The junction had 3 bases not matched to a gene; V was cut back by 4 bases and J by 6 bases. The CDR3 sequence: CASSLTSGRTNEQFF. CDR3 DNA: TGTGCCAGCAGTTTGACTAGCGGGAGGACCAATGAGCAGTTCTTC.

This chain joins TRBV28 and TRBJ2-2; 8 nucleotides agree with TRBD1. This CDR3 has 20 residues. With V trimmed by 5 bases and J by 0 bases, 17 bases remained unmatched. Germline V gene lookup returns CDR1 MDHEN and CDR2 SYDVKM. The CDR3 reads CASSPNHWVRQGSNTGELFF. DNA of the CDR3: TGTGCCAGCAGTCCTAATCATTGGGTCAGACAGGGGTCGAACACCGGGGAGCTGTTTTTT.

Here the CDR3 reads CASSFTGGLPGNEQFF. The CDR3 DNA is TGTGCCAGCAGCTTTACAGGGGGGCTACCTGGGAATGAGCAGTTCTTC. The chain carries TRBV7-2 and TRBJ2-1; 8 nucleotides align to TRBD1. The CDR3 has 16 residues. Trimming removed 3 bases from V and 7 bases from J; junction bases left unmatched: 11. Germline V gene lookup returns CDR1 SGHTA and CDR2 FQGNSA. Full variable domain (rest looked up from reference TRBV7-2 and TRBJ2-1): GAGVSQSPSNKVTEKGKDVELRCDPISGHTALYWYRQSLGQGLEFLIYFQGNSAPDKSGLPSDRFSAERTGGSVSTLTIQRTQQEDSAVYLCASSFTGGLPGNEQFFGPGTRLTVL.

In its sample, this clone was seen a few times. The chain has TRBV5-1 and TRBJ2-7, with 7 nucleotides matching TRBD1. The germline V gene encodes CDR1 SGHRS and CDR2 YFSETQ. V was clipped by 5 bases and J by 2 bases; unmatched bases: 13. CDR3 size: 16 residues. CDR3 sequence reads: CASSSTLSTGTYEQYF. The CDR3 region has the DNA TGCGCCAGCAGTTCCACACTTTCGACAGGGACCTACGAGCAGTACTTC.